Sequencing of this TCR beta chain was carried out in a study of cytomegalovirus exposure and HLA in healthy donors. Study results and limitations: Cytomegalovirus-associated status was assigned to some 180 TCR beta chains. A later analysis associated 15,000 or so TCR beta sequences with HLA alleles at a 0.05 false discovery rate.

These donors, healthy bone marrow donors, were studied. As concerns this clone: The antigen is unknown.

This CDR3 contains 18 residues. The germline gives CDR1 SGHRS, CDR2 YFSETQ. Trimming removed 4 bases from V and 0 bases from J; junction bases left unmatched: 5. The PCR had 60 Vbeta and 13 Jbeta primers. Assay used: immunoSEQ multiplex PCR; TCRdb lists only in-frame clones, some missing. The sample lists about 98,000 clones, about 80% occurring once. The chain links TRBV5-1 to TRBJ2-2; 14 nucleotides align to TRBD2. Sequencing used PBMCs. This receptor was identified in a female donor in good health and CMV-seropositive. CDR3 DNA: TGCGCCAGCAGCCCAAGGACTAGCGGGGGGCCGAACACCGGGGAGCTGTTTTTT. Translation gives CASSPRTSGGPNTGELFF.